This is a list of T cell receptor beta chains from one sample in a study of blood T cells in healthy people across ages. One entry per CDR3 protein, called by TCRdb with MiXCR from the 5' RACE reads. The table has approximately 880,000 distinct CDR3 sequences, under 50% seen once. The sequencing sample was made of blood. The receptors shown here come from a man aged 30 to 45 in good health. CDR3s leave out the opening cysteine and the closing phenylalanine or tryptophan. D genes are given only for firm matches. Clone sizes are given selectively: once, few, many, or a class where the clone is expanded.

ASSLTLMKREAF - - TRBJ1-1 TRBV11-3
ASSSTAESSYNEQF - - TRBJ2-1 TRBV7-2
ATQAGAYGYT few - TRBJ1-2 TRBV6-5
ASSQGDGVSTDTQY few - TRBJ2-3 TRBV4-2
ASSSRTSGGGTDTQY - TRBD2 TRBJ2-3 TRBV6-5
ASSYDGLNYGYT - - TRBJ1-2 TRBV3-1
SASSPGGRDSPLH - TRBD1 TRBJ1-6 TRBV20-1
ASSLEAGGLYEQF - TRBD2 TRBJ2-1 TRBV7-2
ASSRPTGGYGYT - TRBD1 TRBJ1-2 TRBV5-1
ASSRAVQGGANVLT - - TRBJ2-6 TRBV4-1
ASSQIRNEQF - - TRBJ2-1 TRBV13
ASSLHAAANTEAF few - TRBJ1-1 TRBV12-3/TRBV12-4
ASSLGRGTSDNYGYT - - TRBJ1-2 TRBV7-9
ASTRTGGFGIQPQH few TRBD1 TRBJ1-5 TRBV27
SAPTKVDKYQDTQY - - TRBJ2-3 TRBV20-1
SVEVSADTQY few - TRBJ2-3 TRBV29-1
AISEAGGADQPQH - TRBD1 TRBJ1-5 TRBV10-3
SVAHDGNEQF many - TRBJ2-1 TRBV29-1
ASSEGAIGDTQY - - TRBJ2-3 TRBV25-1
ASSSGGQGTDTQY - TRBD1 TRBJ2-3 TRBV28
ASSPKQGNNDYT - - TRBJ1-2 TRBV7-2
ASSPRTKFAEGSQPQH few - TRBJ1-5 TRBV13
ASSQAGGGQPQH - TRBD1 TRBJ1-5 TRBV4-3
ASSSRDQGNTEAF - - TRBJ1-1 TRBV9
ASSQDQGSSPLH - - TRBJ1-6 TRBV4-3
SAPTGRDYGYT - TRBD1 TRBJ1-2 TRBV29-1
ASRQVGGNEQF - - TRBJ2-1 TRBV4-1
ASSQSDGQGISPLH - TRBD1 TRBJ1-6 TRBV16
ASSFRDYRGLEAF - TRBD1 TRBJ1-1 TRBV5-6
ASSQDRQSDTQY - - TRBJ2-3 TRBV3-1
ASSLAGTGGSNEQF - TRBD1 TRBJ2-1 TRBV28
ASSQGLEQY few - TRBJ2-7 TRBV27
ASSQVGQAHEQF - - TRBJ2-1 TRBV4-3
ASSSAAGATNEKLF few - TRBJ1-4 TRBV11-3
AWSNPPGYGYT - - TRBJ1-2 TRBV30
ASSERQGYEQY few TRBD1 - TRBV6-1
ASKGLADQETQY few TRBD2 TRBJ2-5 TRBV6-2/TRBV6-3
AGSRDSQRTDTQY - TRBD1 TRBJ2-3 TRBV12-3/TRBV12-4
ASSQIDRGSEAF - TRBD1 TRBJ1-1 TRBV4-1
ASNIGLEQY - - TRBJ2-7 TRBV2
ASSFAGLAGGGDTQY - TRBD2 TRBJ2-3 TRBV7-9
ASSKVYGSSYNEQF - - TRBJ2-1 TRBV21-1
AWSRTTGELF - - TRBJ2-2 TRBV30